Listed here is a single T cell receptor beta chain. TCRdb's copy holds only in-frame clones and misses some; the assay was immunoSEQ multiplex PCR. The data contain roughly 80,000 clones, about nine tenths of them seen just once; the ten biggest clones take up 9.1%. This entry is derived from a study of blood T cell repertoires in COVID-19. The CDR3 contains 15 residues. With 5 bases removed from V and 6 bases from J, the gap between germline ends came to 20 bases. Germline V gives CDR1 SGHTA, CDR2 FQGNSA. Sequencing was carried out using peripheral blood. This sequence joins TRBV7-2 and TRBJ2-7, with D uncertain. The receptor was isolated from a human donor in a cohort sampled during active COVID-19. The CDR3 loop reads CASSTIEVGFVEQYF. The CDR3 bases are TGTGCCAGCAGCACTATTGAGGTTGGGTTCGTCGAGCAGTACTTC.